Below, one T cell receptor beta chain is given with its context. Its antigen is undetermined. The sample is drawn from a study of T cell repertoires in cytomegalovirus infection. About the research overall: From public TCR beta signatures came an indication of both CMV infection and matching HLA type.

Notes on the study in general: The study found HLA-C-restricted CMV-specific TCR beta clonotypes dominating the ex vivo response.

TCRdb redid the calling of the reads with MiXCR, one entry per CDR3 protein. Among about 360,000 distinct CDR3 sequences listed, 15% to 20% were seen once. Specimen: PBMCs. This TCR came from a human donor in good health (CMV status not recorded). Some clones in this sample may be carry-over from other donors' samples.

The CDR3 sequence: CASSLVSGTFSEAFF. The CDR3 nucleotides read TGTGCCAGCAGCTTAGTGTCAGGGACGTTTAGTGAAGCTTTCTTT. J is TRBJ1-1 and V is TRBV7-6; weak D call: TRBD1 (5 bases). Germline loops: CDR1 SGHVS, CDR2 FNYEAQ. Trimming pared 1 base from V and 7 bases from J, leaving 16 bases between. This CDR3 has 15 amino acids.